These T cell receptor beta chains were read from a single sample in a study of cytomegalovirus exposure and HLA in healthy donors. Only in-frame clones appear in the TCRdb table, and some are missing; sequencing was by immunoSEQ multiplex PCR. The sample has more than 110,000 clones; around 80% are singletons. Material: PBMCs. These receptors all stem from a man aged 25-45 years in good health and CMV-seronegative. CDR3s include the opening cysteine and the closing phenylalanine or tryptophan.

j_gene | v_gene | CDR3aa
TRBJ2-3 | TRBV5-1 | CASSLGTGGGTDTQYF
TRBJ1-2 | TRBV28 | CASSPPQQGYTF
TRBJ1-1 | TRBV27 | CASSLTGQGRGLNTEAFF
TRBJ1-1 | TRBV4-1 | CASSQAVAGRNTEAFF
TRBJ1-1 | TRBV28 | CASSPPLSGTEAFF
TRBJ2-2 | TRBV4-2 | CASSQTGAGDTGELFF
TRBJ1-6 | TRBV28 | CASSLGGGENSPLHF
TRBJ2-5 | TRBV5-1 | CASSLGQRGQETQYF
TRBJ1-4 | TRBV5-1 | CASSLNPGFNEKLFF
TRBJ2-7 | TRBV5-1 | CASSTGQLYEQYF
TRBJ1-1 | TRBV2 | CASSTMNTEAFF
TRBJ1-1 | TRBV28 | CASSLGGAGTRQRGNTEAFF
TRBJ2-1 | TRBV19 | CASSIGGSYNEQFF
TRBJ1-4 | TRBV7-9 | CSSSLVSEKLFF
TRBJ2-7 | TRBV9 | CASSVGGLGEQYF
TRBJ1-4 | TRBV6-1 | CASSEGGRGREKLFF
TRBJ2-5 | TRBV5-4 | CVSSLRASGDQETQYF
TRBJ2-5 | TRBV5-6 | CASSLTGNKETQYF
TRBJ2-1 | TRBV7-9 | CASSLRTYGTFF
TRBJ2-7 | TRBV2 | CASIQGGYEQYF
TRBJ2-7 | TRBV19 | CASSIVGREQYF
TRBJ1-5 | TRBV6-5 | CASSYSAGDQPQHF
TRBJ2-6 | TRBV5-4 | CASSLMQGSSGANVLTF
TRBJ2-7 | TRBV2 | CASRWAGTGDSYEQYF
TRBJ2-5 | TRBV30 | CAWSVLAGAVGETQYF
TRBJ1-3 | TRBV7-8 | CASSLVSSGNTIYF
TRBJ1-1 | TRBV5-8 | CASSDRGGWTEAFF
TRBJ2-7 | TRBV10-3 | CAISPQGALSYEQYF
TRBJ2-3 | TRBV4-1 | CASSQDLAGGARADTQYF
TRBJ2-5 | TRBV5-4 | CASSPGSGSGETQYF
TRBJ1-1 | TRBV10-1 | CASSEDRAHTEAFF
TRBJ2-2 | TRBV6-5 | CASSPRTSEDGELFF
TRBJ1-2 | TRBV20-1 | CSAYDWDGYTF
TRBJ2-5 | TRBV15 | CATSRDSLAQTIQETQYF
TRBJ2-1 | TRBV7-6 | CASSYTTTSGSNEQFF
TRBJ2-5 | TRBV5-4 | CASRNPAGQGVETQYF
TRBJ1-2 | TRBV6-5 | CASSYTLQGYYGYTF
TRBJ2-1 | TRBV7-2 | CASSLAPGLAGLPVGNEQFF
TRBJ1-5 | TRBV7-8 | CASSLTGGNQPQHF
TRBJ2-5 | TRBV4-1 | CASSQAVTGRETQYF
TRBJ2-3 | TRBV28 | CASSFGGDTDTQYF
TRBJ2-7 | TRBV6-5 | CASSPGQGVGYEQYF
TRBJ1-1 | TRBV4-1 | CASSQGPTEAFF
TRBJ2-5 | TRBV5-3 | CARSKMGTSQKLGKETQYF
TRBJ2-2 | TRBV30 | CAWSVPGTGGMYGELFF
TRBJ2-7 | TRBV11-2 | CASGKLAIVSHEQYF
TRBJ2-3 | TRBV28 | CASSPGAAYTDTQYF
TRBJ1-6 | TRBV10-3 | CAISSEDRGYSPLHF
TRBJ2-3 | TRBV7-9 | CASSNQILRDYGVTQYF
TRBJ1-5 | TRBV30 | CAWRDRFSTAQHF
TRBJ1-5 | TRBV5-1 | CASSLGEGNGNQPQHF
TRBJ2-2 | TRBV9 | CASSVGTGGNTGELFF
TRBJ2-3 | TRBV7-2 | CASSLESRDTQYF